The 17 T cell receptor beta chains presented below share a single source sample, sequenced in a study of T-cell memory formation after mild COVID-19. TCRdb re-called the 5' RACE reads with MiXCR, one entry per CDR3 protein. The sample consists of approximately 250,000 distinct CDR3 sequences, over 15% of them appearing once. Input material: PBMCs or a T cell subset sorted from them (not recorded which). The receptors stem from an adult woman who had mild COVID-19 (a few samples of this study predate the infection). Cell type and time point are not known.

This chain joins TRBV7-8 and TRBJ1-5; D gene ambiguous. The CDR3 is 15 amino acids. CDR1 is SGHVS and CDR2 is FQNEAQ in the germline V gene. The V end was cut by 0 bases, the J end by 3 bases, with 9 bases between. The CDR3 nucleotides read TGTGCCAGCAGCTTAGCTGAGGGCAACAATCAGCCCCAGCATTTT. This sequence encodes CASSLAEGNNQPQHF.

This chain links TRBV18 with TRBJ2-5; D unresolved. The ends were cut back, 3 bases at V and 1 base at J, with 9 bases in the middle. The CDR3 sequence is 14 residues long. Germline V gene sequence: CDR1 KGHSH, CDR2 LQKENI. CDR3 sequence: CASSPAAVQETQYF. CDR3 DNA sequence: TGTGCCAGCTCACCTGCGGCAGTCCAAGAGACCCAGTACTTC.

The CDR3 nucleotides read TGTGCCAGCAGCCTCCGCGGGCTACCGGAGCAGTACTTC. Translation: CASSLRGLPEQYF. The V gene is TRBV3-1, the J gene TRBJ2-7; a weak D match, TRBD2 (5 bases). Germline lookup yields CDR1 LGHDT and CDR2 YNNKEL (reference sequence). Trimming stripped 4 bases from V and 7 bases from J, with 14 bases between. CDR3 length equals 13 residues.

The rearrangement uses TRBV25-1 and TRBJ1-1; TRBD1 aligns across 8 bases. Germline CDR1 MGHDK, CDR2 SYGVNS. J gave up 5 bases and V 6 bases, and 11 bases lay outside the gene matches. The CDR3 has 15 amino acids. This CDR3 reads CASRTGGKAWTEAFF. The CDR3 coding sequence is TGTGCCAGCAGAACAGGGGGAAAGGCGTGGACTGAAGCTTTCTTT.

This clonotype appeared once. The chain recombines TRBV29-1 with TRBJ1-4; D gene ambiguous. The length of the CDR3 is 11 residues. V lost 5 bases, J lost 8 bases, and 9 bases lay in between. Germline V gene sequence: CDR1 SQVTM, CDR2 ANQGSEA. The CDR3 loop is CSVLSEEKLFF. CDR3 coding DNA: TGCAGCGTTTTAAGTGAGGAAAAACTGTTTTTT.

The chain recombines TRBV24-1 with TRBJ2-1; D is perhaps TRBD1 or TRBD2 (6 bases each). The CDR3 consists of 14 residues. Trimming removed 5 bases from V and 9 bases from J, with 16 bases in between. CDR1 is KGHDR, CDR2 SFDVKD, per germline. CDR3 coding DNA: TGTGCCACCAGTGCCCTTATGGGGGGCGGTGAGCAGTTCTTC. It codes for CATSALMGGGEQFF.

The gene calls are TRBV4-1 and TRBJ2-2, with D tentatively TRBD1 (6 bases). Germline lookup yields CDR1 MGHRA and CDR2 YSYEKL. Trimming took 4 bases from V and 4 from J, leaving 10 bases between them. CDR3 length: 14 residues. In nucleotides, the CDR3 is TGCGCCAGCAGCCGGACAGAGGGCACCGGGGAGCTGTTTTTT. The encoded protein is CASSRTEGTGELFF.

This chain uses TRBV28 with TRBJ2-4; 7 bases are a match to TRBD2. V gave up 10 bases and J gave up 1 base; unmatched junction bases: 10. CDR1 is MDHEN, CDR2 SYDVKM, per germline. The CDR3 sequence is 15 residues long. In DNA form, the CDR3 reads TGTGCCACCGTCGGCGGGAGAGGGGCCAAAAACATTCAGTACTTC. Amino acid sequence: CATVGGRGAKNIQYF. Combining the CDR3 with reference TRBV28 and TRBJ2-4 gives the whole variable domain DVKVTQSSRYLVKRTGEKVFLECVQDMDHENMFWYRQDPGLGLRLIYFSYDVKMKEKGDIPEGYSVSREKKERFSLILESASTNQTSMYLCATVGGRGAKNIQYFGAGTRLSVL.

This clonotype was seen many times. This chain joins TRBV4-2 and TRBJ1-3; D gene ambiguous. CDR1 and CDR2 from the germline V gene are LGHNA and YNFKEQ. The CDR3 totals 20 residues. Trimming left V 0 bases short and J 2 bases short, with 23 bases between. Written as DNA, the CDR3 is TGTGCCAGCAGCCAAGATACACTGTGGGCATTCCTAGGAGCTGGAAACACCATATATTTT. Amino acids: CASSQDTLWAFLGAGNTIYF.

V usage is TRBV20-1 and J usage is TRBJ2-1, with D perhaps TRBD2 (5 bases). The CDR3 is 15 amino acids. The germline gives CDR1 DFQATT, CDR2 SNEGSKA (reference sequence). V was cut by 3 bases and J by 2 bases, with 14 bases left in between. CDR3 nucleotides: TGCAGTGCTAGGAGTCTAGCATGGGCCTACAATGAGCAGTTCTTC. Translation gives CSARSLAWAYNEQFF.

The rearrangement links TRBV7-6 to TRBJ2-5; 7 nucleotides align to TRBD1. Per germline, CDR1 SGHVS and CDR2 FNYEAQ. Trimming cost V 4 bases and J 5 bases; bases outside gene matches: 10. The CDR3 spans 15 residues. This CDR3 is CASSSGQEAFETQYF. The CDR3 DNA is TGTGCCAGCAGCTCTGGACAGGAGGCATTTGAGACCCAGTACTTC.

In its sample, this clonotype was seen a few times. V is TRBV13 and J is TRBJ2-1; 9 bases map to TRBD2. Germline trimming cut 2 bases from V and 7 bases from J; bases unmatched to any gene: 9. The CDR3 contains 16 residues. Germline V gives CDR1 PRHDT, CDR2 FYEKMQ (reference sequence). The CDR3 spells CASSLMRLAGQNEQFF. The CDR3 region has the DNA TGTGCCAGCAGCTTAATGCGGCTAGCGGGGCAAAATGAGCAGTTCTTC.

The chain is built from TRBV5-1 and TRBJ1-1, with D possibly TRBD1 on 5 matching bases. In germline, CDR1 is SGHRS, CDR2 YFSETQ. This CDR3 is 14 amino acids long. The ends were cut back, 1 base at V and 1 base at J, with 8 bases in the middle. The CDR3 loop reads CASSLPGTNTEAFF. As DNA, the CDR3 is TGCGCCAGCAGCTTGCCAGGGACGAACACTGAAGCTTTCTTT.

This clonotype was seen once. V is TRBV11-2 and J is TRBJ2-7; D perhaps matches TRBD2 (6 bases). This CDR3 is 16 amino acids long. Germline CDR1 is SGHAT and CDR2 is FQNNGV. Trimming removed 5 bases at V and 1 base at J, with 18 bases between. The CDR3 protein is CASSPTMRDRSYEQYF. Written as DNA, the CDR3 is TGTGCCAGCAGCCCGACGATGCGGGACCGGTCCTACGAGCAGTACTTC.

The rearrangement uses TRBV5-5 and TRBJ1-3; D is unclear. The CDR3 loop spans 15 amino acids. Germline lookup yields CDR1 SGHKS and CDR2 YYEKEE (reference sequence). Trimming pared 4 bases from V and 0 bases from J, leaving 11 bases between. This CDR3 reads CASSRVSTSGNTIYF. The CDR3 DNA reads as TGTGCCAGCAGCCGCGTGTCAACCTCTGGAAACACCATATATTTT.

This clonotype was seen more than once but under ten times. The rearrangement uses TRBV5-4 and TRBJ2-3; unclear D gene. CDR1 and CDR2 (germline): SGHNT, YYREEE (reference sequence). V was pared by 0 bases and J by 1 base, with 12 bases between. The CDR3 length is 16 residues. The CDR3 nucleotides read TGTGCCAGCAGCTTGGAGGCCCGCCGGGGCACAGATACGCAGTATTTT. Amino acids: CASSLEARRGTDTQYF.

This rearrangement joins TRBV7-2 to TRBJ2-7, with D perhaps TRBD1 (6 bases). The germline CDR1 and CDR2 sequences are SGHTA and FQGNSA. The CDR3 consists of 14 residues. Trimming removed 4 bases at V and 5 bases at J, with 15 bases between. The CDR3 bases are TGTGCCAGCAGCTCGACAGGCCGAATTGACGAGCAGTACTTC. Protein product: CASSSTGRIDEQYF.